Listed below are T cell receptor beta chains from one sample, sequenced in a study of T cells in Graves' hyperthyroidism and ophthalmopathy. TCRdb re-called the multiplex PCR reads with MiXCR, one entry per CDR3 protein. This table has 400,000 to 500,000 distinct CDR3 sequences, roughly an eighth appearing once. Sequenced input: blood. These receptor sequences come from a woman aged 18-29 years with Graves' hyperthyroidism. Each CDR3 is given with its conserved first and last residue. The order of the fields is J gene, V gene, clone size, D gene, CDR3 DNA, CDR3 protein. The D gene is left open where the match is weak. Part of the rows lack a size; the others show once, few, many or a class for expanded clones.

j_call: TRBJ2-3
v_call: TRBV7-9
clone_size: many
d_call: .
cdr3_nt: TGTGCCAGCATCCTAGGCGGCGGGCTCACAGATACGCAGTATTTT
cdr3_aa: CASILGGGLTDTQYF

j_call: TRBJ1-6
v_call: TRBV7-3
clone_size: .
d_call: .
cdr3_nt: .
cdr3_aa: CASSVPAALPLLTLHF

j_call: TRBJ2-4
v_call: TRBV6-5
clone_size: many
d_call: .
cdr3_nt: TGTGCCAGCAGTTACCTCGGTCCATTGGCCAAAAACATTCAGTACTTC
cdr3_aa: CASSYLGPLAKNIQYF

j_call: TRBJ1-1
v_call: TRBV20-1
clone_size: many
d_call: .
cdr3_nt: TGCAGTGCCTGGACAGATATGAACACTGAAGCTTTCTTT
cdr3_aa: CSAWTDMNTEAFF

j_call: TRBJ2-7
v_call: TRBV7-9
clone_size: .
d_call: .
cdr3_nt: TGTGCCAGCCCCAGGGCAGACAGGGACTCGACCTACGAGCAGTACTTC
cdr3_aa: CASPRADRDSTYEQYF

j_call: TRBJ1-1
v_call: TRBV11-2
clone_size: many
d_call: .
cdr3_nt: TGTGCCAGCAGCTTAGATCAGGTGGGGTCCACTGAAGCTTTCTTT
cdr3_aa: CASSLDQVGSTEAFF

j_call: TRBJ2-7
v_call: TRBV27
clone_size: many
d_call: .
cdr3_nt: TGTGCCAGCAGTTTAGAGGCCAGGGCCTACGAGCAGTACTTC
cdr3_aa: CASSLEARAYEQYF

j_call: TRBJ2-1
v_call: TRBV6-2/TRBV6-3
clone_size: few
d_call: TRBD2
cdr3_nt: TGTGCCAGCAGTTACTCGAGGCTAGCGGGTATCTACAATGAGCAGTTCTTC
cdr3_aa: CASSYSRLAGIYNEQFF

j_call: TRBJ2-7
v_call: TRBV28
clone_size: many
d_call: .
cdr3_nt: TGTGCCAGCAGTTTCCCCTCCTACGAGCAGTACTTC
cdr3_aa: CASSFPSYEQYF

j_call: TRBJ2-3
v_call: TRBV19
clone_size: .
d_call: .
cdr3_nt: TGTGCCAGTAGTATAGGATCATGGACTACTACAGATACGCAGTATTTT
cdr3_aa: CASSIGSWTTTDTQYF

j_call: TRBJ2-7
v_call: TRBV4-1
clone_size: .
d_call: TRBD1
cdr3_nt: TGCGCCAGCAGCCAGAGGGGACAGGGGAACTCCTACGAGCAGTACTTC
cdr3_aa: CASSQRGQGNSYEQYF

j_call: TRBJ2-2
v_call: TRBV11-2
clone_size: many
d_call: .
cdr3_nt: TGTGCCAGCAGCTTAGAAAGGATGGGTGTCGGGGAGCTGTTTTTT
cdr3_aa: CASSLERMGVGELFF

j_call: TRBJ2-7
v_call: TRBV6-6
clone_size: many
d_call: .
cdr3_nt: TGTGCCAGCAGTTACTCCGGGGGCGTAAGGTACGAGCAGTACTTC
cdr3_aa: CASSYSGGVRYEQYF

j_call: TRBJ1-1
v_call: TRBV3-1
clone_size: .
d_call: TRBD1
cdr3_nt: TGTGCCAGCAGGAGCTCCGGGACAGGAGCTTTCTTT
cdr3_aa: CASRSSGTGAFF

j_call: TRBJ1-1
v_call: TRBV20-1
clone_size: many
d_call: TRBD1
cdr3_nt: TGCAGTGCTAGAGCCGGGACAGGGCGAACTGAAGCTTTCTTT
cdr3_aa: CSARAGTGRTEAFF

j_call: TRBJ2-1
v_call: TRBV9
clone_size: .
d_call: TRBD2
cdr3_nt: TGTGCCAGCAGCCCTCCCGGACTAGCGGAATCCAATGAGCAGTTCTTC
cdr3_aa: CASSPPGLAESNEQFF

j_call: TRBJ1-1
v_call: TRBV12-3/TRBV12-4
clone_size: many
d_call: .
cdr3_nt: TGTGCCAGTCCTGGGGGGGCGGTGACTGAAGCTTTCTTT
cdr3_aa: CASPGGAVTEAFF

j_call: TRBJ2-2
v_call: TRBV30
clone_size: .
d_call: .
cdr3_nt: TGTGCCTACCCACCGGGGGCCGAGGGCACCGGGGAGCTGTTTTTT
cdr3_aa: CAYPPGAEGTGELFF

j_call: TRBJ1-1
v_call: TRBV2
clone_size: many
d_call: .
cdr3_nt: TGTGCCAGCATCGGGGAGTTCACTGAAGCTTTCTTT
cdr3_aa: CASIGEFTEAFF

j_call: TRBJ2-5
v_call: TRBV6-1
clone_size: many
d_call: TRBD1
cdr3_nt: TGTGCCAGTTTCGACGGGACAGCCCAAGAGACCCAGTACTTC
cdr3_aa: CASFDGTAQETQYF

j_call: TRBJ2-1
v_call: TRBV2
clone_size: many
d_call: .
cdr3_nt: TGTGCCAGCAGTGAACGCACGAGCTCCTACAATGAGCAGTTCTTC
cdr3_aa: CASSERTSSYNEQFF

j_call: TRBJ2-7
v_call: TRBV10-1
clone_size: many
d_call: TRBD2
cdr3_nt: TGCGCCAGCAGTGACCGGCTAGCGGGAGGTAACTACGAGCAGTACTTC
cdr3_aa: CASSDRLAGGNYEQYF

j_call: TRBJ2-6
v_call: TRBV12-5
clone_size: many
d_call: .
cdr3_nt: TGTGCTAGTGGTTTGGGCCAGGGAGCCTCTGGGGCCAACGTCCTGACTTTC
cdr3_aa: CASGLGQGASGANVLTF

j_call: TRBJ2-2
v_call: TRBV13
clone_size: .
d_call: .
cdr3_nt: TGTGCCAGCAGATCAGGGTTTAACACCGGGGAGCTGTTTTTT
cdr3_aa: CASRSGFNTGELFF

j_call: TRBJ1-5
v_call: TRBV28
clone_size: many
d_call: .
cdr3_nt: TGTGCCAGCAGTACAGGGTCGGACAATCAGCCCCAGCATTTT
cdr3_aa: CASSTGSDNQPQHF

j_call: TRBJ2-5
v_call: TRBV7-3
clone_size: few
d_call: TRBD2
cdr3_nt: TGTGCCAGCAGCTTAACCGGGAGGGGAAACGGAGAGACCCAGTACTTC
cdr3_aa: CASSLTGRGNGETQYF

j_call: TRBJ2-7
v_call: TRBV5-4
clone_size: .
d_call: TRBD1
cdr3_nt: TGTGCCAGCAGCTCAGCGGGACAGGGATCCTACGAGCAGTACTTC
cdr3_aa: CASSSAGQGSYEQYF

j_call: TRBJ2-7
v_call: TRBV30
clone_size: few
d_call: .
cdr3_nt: TGTGCCTGGACCGAGGACCCAGGGGACATCTACGAGCAGTACTTC
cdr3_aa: CAWTEDPGDIYEQYF

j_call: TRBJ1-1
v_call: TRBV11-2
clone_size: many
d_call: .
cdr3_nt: TGTGCCAGCAGCATACCCGGGGGGACTGAAGCTTTCTTT
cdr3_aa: CASSIPGGTEAFF

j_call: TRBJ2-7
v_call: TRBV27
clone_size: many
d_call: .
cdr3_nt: TGTGCCAGCAGTTTTAGTTCGGGCGGAAGAAACGAGCAGTACTTC
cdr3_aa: CASSFSSGGRNEQYF

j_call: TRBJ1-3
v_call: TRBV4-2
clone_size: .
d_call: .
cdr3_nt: TGTGCCAGCAGCCAAGATTTGAAGGTCGGGTTCTTCGGAAACACCATATATTTT
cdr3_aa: CASSQDLKVGFFGNTIYF

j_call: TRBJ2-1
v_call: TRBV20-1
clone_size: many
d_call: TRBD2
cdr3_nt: TGCAGTGCTTGGACTAGCGGGAGCAAGAATGAGCAGTTCTTC
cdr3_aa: CSAWTSGSKNEQFF

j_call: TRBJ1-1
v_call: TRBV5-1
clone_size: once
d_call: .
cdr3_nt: TGCGCCAGCAGCCGATCGGACATGAACACTGAAGCTTTCTTT
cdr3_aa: CASSRSDMNTEAFF

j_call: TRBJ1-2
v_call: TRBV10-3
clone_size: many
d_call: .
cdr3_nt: TGTGCCATCAGTGAGAGTAGGGGCTACACCTTC
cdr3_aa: CAISESRGYTF

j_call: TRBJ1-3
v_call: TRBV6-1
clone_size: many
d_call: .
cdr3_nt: TGTGCCAGCAGTGAAGAGGCTTCCAATACCCCAAACACCATATATTTT
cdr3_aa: CASSEEASNTPNTIYF

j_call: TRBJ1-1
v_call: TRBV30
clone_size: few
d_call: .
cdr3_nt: TGTGCCTGGAGGTTACCGGCAGGCTGGATGAACACTGAAGCTTTCTTT
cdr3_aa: CAWRLPAGWMNTEAFF

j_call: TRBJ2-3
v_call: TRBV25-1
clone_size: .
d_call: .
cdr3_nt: TGTGCCAGCACCCCGAAGTGGGGGGAAGAGAGTTCAATATCAGGGACGCAGTATTTT
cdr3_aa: CASTPKWGEESSISGTQYF

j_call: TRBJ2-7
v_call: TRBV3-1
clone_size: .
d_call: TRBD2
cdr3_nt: TGTGCCAGCAGTCCAAGGACTAGCGGGAGGTACGGGCAGTACTTC
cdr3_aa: CASSPRTSGRYGQYF

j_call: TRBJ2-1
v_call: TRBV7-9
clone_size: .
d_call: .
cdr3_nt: TGTGCCAGCAGCTTGGTTGGTGGGCAGTTCTTC
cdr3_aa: CASSLVGGQFF

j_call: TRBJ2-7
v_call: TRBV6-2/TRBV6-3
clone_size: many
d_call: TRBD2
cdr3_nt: TGTGCCAGCAGTTATCTAGCGGGAGTAATCTACGAGCAGTACTTC
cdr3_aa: CASSYLAGVIYEQYF

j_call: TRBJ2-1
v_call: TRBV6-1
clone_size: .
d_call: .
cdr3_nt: TGTGCCAGCAGTGAATATGGGGGCCCCGATAACAATGAGCAGTTCTTC
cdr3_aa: CASSEYGGPDNNEQFF

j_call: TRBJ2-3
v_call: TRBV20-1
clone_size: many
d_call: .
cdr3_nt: TGCAGTGCTATTCCCCCACAAGTAGATACGCAGTATTTT
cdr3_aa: CSAIPPQVDTQYF

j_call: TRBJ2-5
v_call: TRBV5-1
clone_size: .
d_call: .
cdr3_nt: TGCGCCAGCAGCCTCCCAGGGGGGGCCCAAGAGACCCAGTACTTC
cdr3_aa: CASSLPGGAQETQYF

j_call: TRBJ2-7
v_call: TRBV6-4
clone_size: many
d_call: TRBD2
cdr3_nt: TGTGCCAGCAGTGCCCCGGGACTAGCTAGCCACGAGCAGTACTTC
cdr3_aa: CASSAPGLASHEQYF

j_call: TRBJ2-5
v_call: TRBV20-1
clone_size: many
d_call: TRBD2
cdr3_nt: TGCAGTGCTAGAGGGGCAGCGGGAATGGAGACCCAGTACTTC
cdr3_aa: CSARGAAGMETQYF

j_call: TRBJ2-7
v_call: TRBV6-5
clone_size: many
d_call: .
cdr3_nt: TGTGCCAGCAGTTACTCGCAGGAACTCCTAGACTACGAGCAGTACTTC
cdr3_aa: CASSYSQELLDYEQYF

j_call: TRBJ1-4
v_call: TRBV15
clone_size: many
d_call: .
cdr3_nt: TGTGCCACCAGCATAAGATTCGGGACGCGCGATGAAAAACTGTTTTTT
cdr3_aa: CATSIRFGTRDEKLFF

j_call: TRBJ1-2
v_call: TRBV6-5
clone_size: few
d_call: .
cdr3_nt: TGTGCCAGCAGTTACGAGAGAGGAGGATATGGCTACACCTTC
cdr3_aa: CASSYERGGYGYTF

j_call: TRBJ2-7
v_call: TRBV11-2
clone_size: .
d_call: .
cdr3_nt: TGTGCCAGCAGCTTAGAAGGCAGGGGTGCCTGCGAGCAGTACTTC
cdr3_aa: CASSLEGRGACEQYF

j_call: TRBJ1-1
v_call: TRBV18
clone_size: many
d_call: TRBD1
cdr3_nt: TGTGCCAGCTCACCAAGAGGGACAGGTGAAGCTTTCTTT
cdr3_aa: CASSPRGTGEAFF

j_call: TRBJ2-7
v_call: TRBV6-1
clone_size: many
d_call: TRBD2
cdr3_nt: TGTGCCAGCAGTGCTAGCGGGAGAGTTACCTACGAGCAGTACTTC
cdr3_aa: CASSASGRVTYEQYF

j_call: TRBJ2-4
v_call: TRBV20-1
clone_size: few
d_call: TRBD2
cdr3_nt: TGCAGTGCTAGAGATGGCGGGAGTTCCAAAAACATTCAGTACTTC
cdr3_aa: CSARDGGSSKNIQYF

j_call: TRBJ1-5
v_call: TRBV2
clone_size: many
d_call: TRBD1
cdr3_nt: TGTGCCAGCATGACAGGGGCGAGCAATCAGCCCCAGCATTTT
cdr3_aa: CASMTGASNQPQHF

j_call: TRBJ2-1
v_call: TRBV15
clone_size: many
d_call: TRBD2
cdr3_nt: TGTGCCACCAGCAGAGAGGACGGCGGGAGGACCTACAATGAGCAGTTCTTC
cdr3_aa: CATSREDGGRTYNEQFF

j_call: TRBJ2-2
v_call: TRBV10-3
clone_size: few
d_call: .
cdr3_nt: TGTGCCATCCCGACTGTTTGGTTGATGAACACCGGGGAGCTGTTTTTT
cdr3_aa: CAIPTVWLMNTGELFF

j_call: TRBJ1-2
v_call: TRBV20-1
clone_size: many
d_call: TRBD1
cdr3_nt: TGCAGTGCTGGACAGGGAGTGTCCTATGGCTACACCTTC
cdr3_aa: CSAGQGVSYGYTF

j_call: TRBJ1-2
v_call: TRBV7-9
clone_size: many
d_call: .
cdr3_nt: TGTGCCAGCACCGTAGCGTCGACAGCGGGTGGCTACACCTTC
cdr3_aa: CASTVASTAGGYTF

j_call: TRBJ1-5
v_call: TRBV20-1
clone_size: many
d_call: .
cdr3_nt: TGCAGTGGGTTAGGGGGCAATCAGCCCCAGCATTTT
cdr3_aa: CSGLGGNQPQHF

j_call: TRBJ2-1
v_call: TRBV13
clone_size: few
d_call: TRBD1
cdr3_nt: TGTGCCAGCAGCACTAGACAGGGCCCCTACAATGAGCAGTTCTTC
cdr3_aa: CASSTRQGPYNEQFF